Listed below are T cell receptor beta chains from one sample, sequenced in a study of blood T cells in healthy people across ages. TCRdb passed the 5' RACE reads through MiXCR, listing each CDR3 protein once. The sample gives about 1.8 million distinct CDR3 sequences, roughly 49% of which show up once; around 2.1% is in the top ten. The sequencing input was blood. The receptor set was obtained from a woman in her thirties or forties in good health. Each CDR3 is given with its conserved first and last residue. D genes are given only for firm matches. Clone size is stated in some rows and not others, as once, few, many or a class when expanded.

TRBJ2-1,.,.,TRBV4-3,TGCGCCAGCAGCCAAGTTCTAGGATTTTCCTACAATGAGCAGTTCTTC,CASSQVLGFSYNEQFF
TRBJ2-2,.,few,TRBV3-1,TGTGCCAGCAGTCCCTTGGTCGACACCGGGGAGCTGTTTTTT,CASSPLVDTGELFF
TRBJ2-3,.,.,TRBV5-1,TGCGCCAGCAGCTTAACGACCGATACGCGGTATTTT,CASSLTTDTRYF
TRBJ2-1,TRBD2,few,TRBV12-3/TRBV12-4,TGTGCCAGCAGTCCCTGGCGGGGGGGACAAAGTGAGCAGTTCTTC,CASSPWRGGQSEQFF
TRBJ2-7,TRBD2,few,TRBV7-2,TGTGCCAGCAGCCCACACGGGGGGACCCTCTACGAGCAGTACTTC,CASSPHGGTLYEQYF
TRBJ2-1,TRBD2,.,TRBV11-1,TGTGCCAGCAGCCTTTTAGCGGGGGGGTCCTTTAGCTCCTACAATGAGCAGTTCTTC,CASSLLAGGSFSSYNEQFF
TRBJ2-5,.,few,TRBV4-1,TGCGCCAGCAGCCAAGTGGCGCGGGCGGGGTTTGGGACCCAGTACTTC,CASSQVARAGFGTQYF
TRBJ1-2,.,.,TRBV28,TGTGCCAGCAGTGATCCGGGAAGGAGGGAAGGCTACACCTTC,CASSDPGRREGYTF
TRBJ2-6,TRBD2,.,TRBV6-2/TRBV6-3,TGTGCCAGCAGAAACGGGGGGATCTCTGGGGCCAACGTCCTGACTTTC,CASRNGGISGANVLTF
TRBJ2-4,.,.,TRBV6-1,TGTGCCAGCAGTGGAAGTGTCGGTGTGGGTGGAAACATTCAGTACTTC,CASSGSVGVGGNIQYF
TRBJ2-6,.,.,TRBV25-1,TGTGCCAGCAGTGAATCGGGACAACCTAAGGCTGGGGCCAACGTCCTGACTTTC,CASSESGQPKAGANVLTF
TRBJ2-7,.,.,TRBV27,TGTGCCAGCAGTTCCCCCGGGACCAGGAGCTCCTACGAGCAGTACTTC,CASSSPGTRSSYEQYF
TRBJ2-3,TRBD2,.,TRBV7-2,TGTGCCAGCAGCCAATGGACTAGCGGGGGGCGGGCAGATACGCAGTATTTT,CASSQWTSGGRADTQYF
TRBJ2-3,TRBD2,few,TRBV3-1,TGTGCCAGCAGCCACACTAGCGGACACACAGATACGCAGTATTTT,CASSHTSGHTDTQYF
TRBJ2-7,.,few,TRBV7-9,TGTGCCAGCAGCTTCTACGGTCGCAAAGGGGACGAGCAGTACTTC,CASSFYGRKGDEQYF
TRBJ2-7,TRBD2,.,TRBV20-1,TGCAGTGCTGAAGATGGACTAGCGTTGTACGAGCAGTACTTC,CSAEDGLALYEQYF
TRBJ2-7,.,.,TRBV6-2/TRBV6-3,TGTGCCAGCAGTTACTGGGCAGAGCAGTACTTC,CASSYWAEQYF
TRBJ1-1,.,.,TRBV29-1,TGCAGCGTTTCAGGGGTTTTTAAGGGGACTGAAGCTTTCTTT,CSVSGVFKGTEAFF
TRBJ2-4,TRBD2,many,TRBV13,TGTGCCAGCAGCTTCGAGCGGGGCATTCAGTACTTC,CASSFERGIQYF
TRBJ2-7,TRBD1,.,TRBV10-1,TGCGCCAGCAGTAAGGACAGGGGAGGCCTCTACGAGCAGTACTTC,CASSKDRGGLYEQYF
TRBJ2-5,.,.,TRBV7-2,TGTGCCAGCAGCTTCGCGGGGAGCCAAGAGACCCGGTACTTC,CASSFAGSQETRYF
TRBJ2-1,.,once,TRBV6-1,TGTGCCAGCAGGCAGGGGCCCCTATACAATGAGCAGTTCTTC,CASRQGPLYNEQFF
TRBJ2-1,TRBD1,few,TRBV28,TGTGCCAGCAGTGACCCGGGACAGTACAATGAGCAGTTCTTC,CASSDPGQYNEQFF
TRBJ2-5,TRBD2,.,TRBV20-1,TGCAGTGCCTCGTCGGGGCGGGGGGTAATTGGAGAGACCCAGTACTTC,CSASSGRGVIGETQYF
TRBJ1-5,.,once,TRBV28,TGTGCCAGCAGTTTTCCTGCACCCCCTTATCAGCCCCAGCATTTT,CASSFPAPPYQPQHF
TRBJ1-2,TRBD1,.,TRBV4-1,TGCGCCAGCAGCCCCAGTACAGGGGTCGGCTATGGCTACACCTTC,CASSPSTGVGYGYTF
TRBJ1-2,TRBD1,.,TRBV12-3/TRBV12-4,TGTGCCAGCAGTATTACAGGGGGCGCGCGAGGCTACACCTTC,CASSITGGARGYTF
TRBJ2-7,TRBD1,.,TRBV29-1,TGCAGCGTCCGGGACAGGGTAAATTCCGAGCAGTACTTC,CSVRDRVNSEQYF
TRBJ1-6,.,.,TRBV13,TGTGCCAGCAGCCCCCGAGGAGAATCACTCCTCCACTTT,CASSPRGESLLHF
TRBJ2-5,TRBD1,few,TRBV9,TGTGCCAGCAGCGCAGGGGGCGGTTCGGAGACCCAGTACTTC,CASSAGGGSETQYF
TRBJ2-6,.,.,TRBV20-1,TGCAGTGCCGTCGCTGGGGCCAACGTCCTGACTTTC,CSAVAGANVLTF
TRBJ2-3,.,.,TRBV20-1,TGCAGTGCCCCACCGTGGGAGGACGCAGATACGCAGTATTTT,CSAPPWEDADTQYF
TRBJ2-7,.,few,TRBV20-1,TGCAGTGCTAGAGATACCTTAGTCGACGAGCAGTACTTC,CSARDTLVDEQYF
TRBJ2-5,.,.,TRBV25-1,TGTGCCAGCAGTGCCTCACAGGGCTTCCAAGAGACCCAGTACTTC,CASSASQGFQETQYF
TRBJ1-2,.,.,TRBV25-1,TGTGCCAGCAGTGATGTAAACCTCTATGGCCACACCTTC,CASSDVNLYGHTF
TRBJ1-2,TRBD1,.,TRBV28,TGTGCCAGCAGTTGGGGGACAGAAATTTTCTATGGCTACACCTTC,CASSWGTEIFYGYTF
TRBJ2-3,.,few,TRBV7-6,TGTGCCAGCAGCTTAGCGGAGGGGGCAACAGATACGCAGTATTTT,CASSLAEGATDTQYF
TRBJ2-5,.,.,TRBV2,TGTGCCAGCACCCTACACCAGGACAGTTCACAGTACTTC,CASTLHQDSSQYF
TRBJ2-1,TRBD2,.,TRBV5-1,TGCACCAGCAGCTTGGAACTAGCGACCCTCAATGAGCAGTTCTTC,CTSSLELATLNEQFF
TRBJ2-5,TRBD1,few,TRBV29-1,TGCAGCGCCCCCCGTGGGACAGCTCAAGAGACCCAGTACTTC,CSAPRGTAQETQYF
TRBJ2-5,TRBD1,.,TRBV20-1,TGCAGTGCTAGAGATAGGGACAGGGCACAAGAGACCCAGTACTTC,CSARDRDRAQETQYF
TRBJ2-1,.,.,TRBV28,TGTGCCAGCAGTTCGTACGTGACGGGGGCGGCCTACAATGAGCAGTTCTTC,CASSSYVTGAAYNEQFF
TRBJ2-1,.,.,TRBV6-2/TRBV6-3,TGTGCCAGCAGGACCGCCCACCCGAGCTCCTACAATGAGCAGTTCTTC,CASRTAHPSSYNEQFF
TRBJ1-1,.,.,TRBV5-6,TGTGCCAGCAGCTTTGGCGCAAGGAACACTGAAGCTTTCTTT,CASSFGARNTEAFF
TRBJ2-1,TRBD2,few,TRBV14,TGTGCCAGCAGCCAACCTAGCGGGAGGTCCTACAATGAGCAGTTCTTC,CASSQPSGRSYNEQFF
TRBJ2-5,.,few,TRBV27,TGTGCCAGCAGTCCCAATTATCAGGGAGGTGAGACCCAGTACTTC,CASSPNYQGGETQYF
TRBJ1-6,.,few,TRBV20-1,TGCAGCGGCCTAAAGAGCTCCTATAATTCACCCCTCCACTTT,CSGLKSSYNSPLHF
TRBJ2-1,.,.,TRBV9,TGTGCCAGCAGCGCTTCCGGACTTGGCAATGAGCAGTTCTTC,CASSASGLGNEQFF
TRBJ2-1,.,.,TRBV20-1,TGCAGTGCTAAGAGTTATACAATAAACAATGAGCAGTTCTTC,CSAKSYTINNEQFF
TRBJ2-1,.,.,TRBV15,TGTGCCACCACCTCCGGGACCAGGACCAACAATGAGCAGTTCTTC,CATTSGTRTNNEQFF
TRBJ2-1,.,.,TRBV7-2,TGTGCCAGCATCAGGACCCACGGGGCAGGGGTCTATGAGCAGTTCTTC,CASIRTHGAGVYEQFF
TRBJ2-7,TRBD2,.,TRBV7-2,TGTGCCAGCAGCTTCGGACTAGCGGGGACTAGCGAGCAGTACTTC,CASSFGLAGTSEQYF